A single sample is the source of the 16 T cell receptor beta chains below, sequenced in a study of Tregs in tolerant kidney transplant recipients. Related graft donors supplied nonmyeloablative bone marrow transplants, and mixed chimerism was transient. Repertoires were generated with immunoSEQ multiplex PCR, while TCRdb's copy carries only in-frame clones and drops some. The table shows around 64,000 clones, with 70% to 90% occurring only once. This specimen was CD4+ T cells from blood (PBMCs), taken 6 months after the transplant. Every receptor here comes from a human patient who received a combined kidney and bone marrow transplant. Some T cells may possibly be graft donor cells.

The chain links TRBV5-1 to TRBJ2-5; 8 bases line up with TRBD2. Germline-derived CDR1 and CDR2 are SGHRS and YFSETQ. Unmatched junction bases numbered 12, after V lost 0 bases and J lost 5 bases. The CDR3 is 17 amino acids. CDR3 in DNA: TGCGCCAGCAGCTTGGTTTTGGGACTAGATGTTCAGGAGACCCAGTACTTC. Translating it yields CASSLVLGLDVQETQYF.

The V and J genes are TRBV4-3 and TRBJ2-3; TRBD2 might be the D (6 bases). Germline V gives CDR1 LGHNA, CDR2 YSLEER. The CDR3 has 14 residues. Between the trimmed V and J ends, which lost 6 bases and 4 bases, there was a span of 14 bases. The CDR3 region has the DNA TGCGCCAGCAGTCTAAAGGCGGGACCAGATACGCAGTATTTT. It specifies CASSLKAGPDTQYF.

The chain combines TRBV6-5 with TRBJ2-5, with a tentative D call TRBD1 (6 bases). Per the germline V gene, CDR1 is MNHEY and CDR2 is SVGAGI. The CDR3 is 16 residues long. V dropped 0 bases and J dropped 5 bases, with 16 bases sitting between them. CDR3 residues: CASSYSGAVVHETQYF. The CDR3 DNA follows: TGTGCCAGCAGTTACTCGGGGGCAGTGGTTCATGAGACCCAGTACTTC.

V is TRBV9 and J is TRBJ2-3, with 12 nucleotides matching TRBD2. The CDR3 has 16 amino acids. The junction had 8 bases not matched to a gene; V was cut back by 4 bases and J by 5 bases. The germline V gene encodes CDR1 SGDLS and CDR2 YYNGEE. The CDR3 nucleotides are TGTGCCAGCAGCAGACTAGCGGGAGCTTCCAGAGATACGCAGTATTTT. Amino acids: CASSRLAGASRDTQYF.

This chain joins TRBV19 and TRBJ2-1, with 9 bases matching TRBD1. The CDR3 loop spans 15 amino acids. Germline V gene data show CDR1 as LNHDA and CDR2 as SQIVND (reference sequence). V lost 4 bases and J lost 2; bases outside the gene matches: 3. The CDR3 nucleotides are TGTGCCAGTAGTAACCGACAGGGGGCCTACAATGAGCAGTTCTTC. This translates into CASSNRQGAYNEQFF.

The genes are TRBV7-3 and TRBJ2-5; tentative D call: TRBD1 (6 bases). Trimming took off 4 bases at V and 9 bases at J, with 18 bases between the two ends. The CDR3 is 14 residues long. Germline values: CDR1 SGHTA, CDR2 FQGTGA. Written as DNA, the CDR3 is TGTGCCAGCAGCTCCACTGGGGCAGGGGCGGCCCAGTACTTC. Translated, it gives CASSSTGAGAAQYF.

The chain links TRBV9 to TRBJ2-7; 11 bases agree with TRBD1. Germline V gives CDR1 SGDLS, CDR2 YYNGEE. This CDR3 has 16 amino acids. Trimming took 7 bases from V and 2 from J; bases not matched to a gene: 11. As DNA, the CDR3 is TGTGCCAGCGGCAGGACTCCGGGACAGGGGGCCTACGAGCAGTACTTC. Its translation is CASGRTPGQGAYEQYF.

The chain has TRBV11-2 and TRBJ2-5; 11 bases are a match to TRBD2. CDR1 SGHAT and CDR2 FQNNGV come from the germline V gene. The CDR3 is 18 residues long. Losses at the gene ends were 1 base for V and 7 bases for J; bases not matched to a gene: 14. CDR3 sequence: CASSLGLAGWRGKGTQYF. DNA for the CDR3: TGTGCCAGCAGCTTAGGACTAGCGGGGTGGAGGGGCAAGGGGACCCAGTACTTC.

This clone was found a few times. The rearrangement joins TRBV6-1 to TRBJ1-4, with TRBD1 identical over 8 bases. Germline assignment: CDR1 MNHNS and CDR2 SASEGT. The CDR3 is 12 amino acids. V lost 6 bases, J lost 7 bases, and 1 base stayed unmatched. Here the CDR3 reads CASRDRVEKLFF. As DNA, the CDR3 is TGTGCCAGCAGGGACAGGGTTGAAAAACTGTTTTTT.

The V gene is TRBV27, the J gene TRBJ2-2; a weak D match, TRBD1 (6 bases). Germline CDR1 MNHEY, CDR2 SMNVEV (reference sequence). There are 13 residues in the CDR3. Trimming shortened V by 3 bases and J by 6 bases, and 8 bases separated the two germline ends. In nucleotides, the CDR3 is TGTGCCAGCAGTTTTAGGGGGTCCGGGGAGCTGTTTTTT. Its protein is CASSFRGSGELFF.

The genes are TRBV5-5 and TRBJ1-4; TRBD1 matches 8 bases. This CDR3 comprises 14 residues. V was clipped by 3 bases and J by 7 bases; unmatched bases: 5. CDR1 and CDR2 from the germline V gene are SGHKS and YYEKEE (reference sequence). CDR3 loop: CASSWTGSGEKLFF. CDR3 coding DNA: TGTGCCAGCAGCTGGACAGGGTCGGGTGAAAAACTGTTTTTT.

The chain uses TRBV11-3 and TRBJ2-1; 8 bases fit TRBD2. V trimming: 2 bases; J trimming: 6 bases; junction bases outside the gene matches: 6. CDR3 length: 15 residues. Germline V CDR1 and CDR2: SGHNT, YENEEA. DNA for the CDR3: TGTGCCAGCAGCTTAAGTGGACTAGCAGGCAATGAGCAGTTCTTC. It yields the protein CASSLSGLAGNEQFF.

Notes on this clone: The conserved final phenylalanine or tryptophan is absent from the CDR3, which likely points to a read error. V is TRBV7-6 and J is TRBJ1-1; a weak D match, TRBD1 (5 bases). The CDR3 has 14 residues. Germline loops: CDR1 SGHVS, CDR2 FNYEAQ. The ends were cut back, 4 bases at V and 4 bases at J, with 13 bases in the middle. DNA for the CDR3: TGTGCCAGCAGCTCCCAGGGACTGAGCACTGAAGCTTTCTTG. Protein: CASSSQGLSTEAFL.

V gene TRBV9 combines with J gene TRBJ2-5; D might be TRBD1 (6 bases). Germline V gene sequence: CDR1 SGDLS, CDR2 YYNGEE. The CDR3 is 17 residues long. Trimming stripped 4 bases from V and 4 bases from J, with 23 bases between. Written as DNA, the CDR3 is TGTGCCAGCAGCCTCCAGGGGCGGCCCCGGGGTGGAGAGACCCAGTACTTC. Protein sequence: CASSLQGRPRGGETQYF.

The chain has TRBV4-1 and TRBJ1-4; maybe TRBD1 (6 bases). The CDR3 covers 16 residues. Germline CDR1 reads MGHRA; CDR2 reads YSYEKL. Trimming took off 1 base at V and 3 bases at J, with 12 bases between the two ends. CDR3: CASSQVTGWANEKLFF. CDR3 in DNA: TGCGCCAGCAGCCAAGTTACAGGGTGGGCTAATGAAAAACTGTTTTTT.

This clone was picked up a small number of times. This chain connects TRBV14 to TRBJ2-6, with TRBD1 as a possible D gene (6 bases). The germline CDR1 and CDR2 sequences are SGHDN and FVKESK. This CDR3 is built from 15 residues. Trimming removed 4 bases at V and 2 bases at J, with 9 bases between. CDR3 in amino acids: CASSLNRAGANVLTF. The CDR3 DNA follows: TGTGCCAGCAGCCTGAACAGGGCTGGGGCCAACGTCCTGACTTTC.